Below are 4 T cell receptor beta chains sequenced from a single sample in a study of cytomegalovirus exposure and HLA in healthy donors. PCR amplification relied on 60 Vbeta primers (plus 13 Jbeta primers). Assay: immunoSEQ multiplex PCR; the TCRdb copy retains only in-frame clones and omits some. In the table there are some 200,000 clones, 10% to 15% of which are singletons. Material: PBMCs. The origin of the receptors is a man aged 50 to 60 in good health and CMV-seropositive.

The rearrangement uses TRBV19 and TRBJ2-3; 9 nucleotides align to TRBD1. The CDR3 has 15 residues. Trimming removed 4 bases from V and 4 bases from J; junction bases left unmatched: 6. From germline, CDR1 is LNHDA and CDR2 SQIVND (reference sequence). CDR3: CASSKGDRGADTQYF. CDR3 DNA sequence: TGTGCCAGTAGTAAGGGCGACAGGGGGGCAGATACGCAGTATTTT.

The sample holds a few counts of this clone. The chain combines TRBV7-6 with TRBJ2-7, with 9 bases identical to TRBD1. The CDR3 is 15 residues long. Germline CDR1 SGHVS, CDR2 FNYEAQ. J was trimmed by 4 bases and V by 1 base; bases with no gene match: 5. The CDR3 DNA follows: TGTGCCAGCAGCTTAGGACAGGGGGTAAGGTACGAGCAGTACTTC. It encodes CASSLGQGVRYEQYF. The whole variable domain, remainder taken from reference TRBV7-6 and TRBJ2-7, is GAGVSQSPRYKVTKRGQDVALRCDPISGHVSLYWYRQALGQGPEFLTYFNYEAQQDKSGLPNDRFSAERPEGSISTLTIQRTEQRDSAMYRCASSLGQGVRYEQYFGPGTRLTVT.

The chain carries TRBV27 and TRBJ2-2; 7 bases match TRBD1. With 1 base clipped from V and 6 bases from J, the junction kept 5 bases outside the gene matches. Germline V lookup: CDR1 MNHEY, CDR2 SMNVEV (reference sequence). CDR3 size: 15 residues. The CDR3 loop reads CASSLLAGGSGELFF. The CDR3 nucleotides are TGTGCCAGCAGTTTATTGGCAGGGGGTTCCGGGGAGCTGTTTTTT.

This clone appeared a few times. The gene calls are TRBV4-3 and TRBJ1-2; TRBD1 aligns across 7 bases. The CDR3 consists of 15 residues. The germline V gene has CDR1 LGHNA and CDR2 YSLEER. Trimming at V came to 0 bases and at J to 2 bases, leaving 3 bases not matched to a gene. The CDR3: CASSQDGQENYGYTF. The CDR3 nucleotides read TGCGCCAGCAGCCAAGATGGACAGGAGAACTATGGCTACACCTTC.